These 16 T cell receptor beta chains originate from one sample sequenced in a study of blood T cell repertoires in COVID-19. TCRdb's copy holds only in-frame clones and misses some; the assay was immunoSEQ multiplex PCR. The sample shows 200,000 to 250,000 clones, around 80% of them seen only once. The sample taken for sequencing was peripheral blood. The receptor set was obtained from a man over 45 with active or convalescent COVID-19.

V is TRBV7-8 and J is TRBJ1-5; D may be TRBD1 (5 bases). From germline, CDR1 is SGHVS and CDR2 FQNEAQ. Trimming cost V 0 bases and J 6 bases, with 9 bases left between them. CDR3 length equals 14 residues. The CDR3 is CASSLAKGLQPQHF. CDR3 DNA sequence: TGTGCCAGCAGCTTAGCGAAGGGGCTTCAGCCCCAGCATTTT.

The chain joins TRBV11-3 to TRBJ1-5; D remains unclear. The CDR3 is 17 amino acids. Germline V gene sequence: CDR1 SGHNT, CDR2 YENEEA. With 0 bases removed from V and 3 bases from J, the gap between germline ends came to 15 bases. The CDR3 here is CASSLERIRGPNQPQHF. In nucleotides, the CDR3 is TGTGCCAGCAGCTTAGAGCGGATTCGGGGTCCCAATCAGCCCCAGCATTTT.

The V gene is TRBV23-1, the J gene TRBJ1-2, with unresolved D. TRBV23-1 is flagged as an ORF with uncertain function. The length of the CDR3 is 13 residues. The germline V and J ends were trimmed by 4 bases and 0 bases, with 6 bases remaining between them. CDR3 sequence reads: CASSRRANYGYTF. CDR3 nucleotides: TGCGCCAGCAGTCGGAGGGCTAACTATGGCTACACCTTC.

The chain combines TRBV6-2 or TRBV6-3 with TRBJ2-2, with TRBD2 matching over 12 bases. The CDR3 loop spans 16 amino acids. Germline lookup yields CDR1 MNHEY and CDR2 SVGEGT. After removal of 6 bases from V and 3 bases from J, the junction contained 5 bases not matched to a gene. CDR3 protein: CASSMTSGGYTGELFF. CDR3 DNA sequence: TGTGCCAGCAGCATGACTAGCGGGGGCTACACCGGGGAGCTGTTTTTT.

This rearrangement joins TRBV30 to TRBJ1-1, with unresolved D. CDR1 and CDR2 from the germline V gene are GTSNPN and SVGIG (reference sequence). Trimming removed 3 bases at V and 5 bases at J, with 16 bases between. The CDR3 is 14 residues long. For the CDR3, the DNA is TGTGCCTGGAGCATCGGGTCCGGCAAAACTGAAGCTTTCTTT. It specifies CAWSIGSGKTEAFF.

The V gene is TRBV7-9, the J gene TRBJ2-4; D is possibly TRBD1 (7 bases). Trimming took 2 bases from V and 8 from J, leaving 19 bases between them. CDR1 SEHNR and CDR2 FQNEAQ come from the germline V gene (reference sequence). The length of the CDR3 is 16 residues. The CDR3 loop is CASSLLIGRGDDIQYF. The CDR3 DNA follows: TGTGCCAGCAGCTTATTGATTGGCAGGGGGGATGACATTCAGTACTTC.

The chain has TRBV7-9 and TRBJ1-4; TRBD1 aligns across 7 bases. The CDR3 is 17 amino acids. Trimming at V came to 6 bases and at J to 7 bases, leaving 17 bases not matched to a gene. CDR1 and CDR2 from the germline V gene are SEHNR and FQNEAQ (reference sequence). In nucleotides, the CDR3 is TGTGCCAGCAGTTCCAGGGGGGGAGCGGGAGTAGCTGAAAAACTGTTTTTT. It is translated as CASSSRGGAGVAEKLFF.

This chain joins TRBV19 and TRBJ1-1; TRBD1 might be the D (5 bases). Between the trimmed V and J ends, which lost 5 bases and 4 bases, there was a span of 17 bases. This CDR3 has 15 residues. Germline-derived CDR1 and CDR2 are LNHDA and SQIVND (reference sequence). The CDR3 bases are TGTGCCAGTAGTGCATTTACAGGAGTCCCCACTGAAGCTTTCTTT. It specifies CASSAFTGVPTEAFF.

Comment on this clone: Just one base apart from a much larger clone, this may be a read error. The chain is built from TRBV5-1 and TRBJ2-7, with TRBD1 matching 10 bases. CDR1 is SGHRS, CDR2 YFSETQ, per germline. V was pared by 4 bases and J by 4 bases, with 8 bases of the junction left unmatched. This CDR3 comprises 15 residues. CDR3 bases: TGCGCCAGCAGCCTGTGGACAGGGGGGGGGTACGAGCAGTACTTC. Protein product: CASSLWTGGGYEQYF.

This clone was detected only once. The rearrangement links TRBV27 to TRBJ1-4, with a tentative D call TRBD1 (6 bases). Germline V gene data show CDR1 as MNHEY and CDR2 as SMNVEV (reference sequence). The V end lost 6 bases, the J end lost 4 bases, and 12 bases lay between the germline ends. The CDR3 totals 14 residues. The CDR3 is CASSKQGINEKLFF. The DNA of the CDR3 is TGTGCCAGCAGCAAACAGGGTATTAATGAAAAACTGTTTTTT.

This sequence joins TRBV4-2 and TRBJ1-2, with D maybe TRBD1 (6 bases). The germline V gene encodes CDR1 LGHNA and CDR2 YNFKEQ. Trimming removed 4 bases from V and 3 bases from J, with 18 bases in between. The CDR3 totals 16 residues. The CDR3 spells CASSPLQTQGDYGYTF. The CDR3 DNA reads TGTGCCAGCAGCCCCCTCCAAACACAGGGAGACTATGGCTACACCTTC.

The gene calls are TRBV27 and TRBJ2-5; TRBD2 aligns across 8 bases. The CDR3 loop spans 15 amino acids. The V gene end was trimmed by 1 base and the J gene end by 1 base; junction bases not matched to a gene: 2. CDR1 is MNHEY and CDR2 is SMNVEV in the germline V gene (reference sequence). The DNA of the CDR3 is TGTGCCAGCAGTTTATTCCGGGAGGGCCAAGAGACCCAGTACTTC. This gives the protein CASSLFREGQETQYF.

J is TRBJ1-5 and V is TRBV28; unclear D gene. The CDR3 is 17 amino acids. CDR1 is MDHEN, CDR2 SYDVKM, per germline. V shed 1 base and J shed 1 base, with 14 bases lying between them. Here the CDR3 reads CASSLFSRGRSNQPQHF. CDR3 DNA: TGTGCCAGCAGTTTATTCTCCCGAGGTAGGAGCAATCAGCCCCAGCATTTT.

In nucleotides, the CDR3 is TGTGCCAGCAGCCCTAGGGAGGGCACCGGGGAGCTGTTTTTT. Protein product: CASSPREGTGELFF. This chain joins TRBV7-2 and TRBJ2-2, with 7 bases that match TRBD2. In germline, CDR1 is SGHTA, CDR2 FQGNSA. Trimming cost V 5 bases and J 4 bases; bases outside gene matches: 4. This CDR3 is built from 14 residues.

The chain combines TRBV27 with TRBJ1-4; perhaps TRBD1 as D (6 bases). V lost 5 bases, J lost 7 bases, and 17 bases lay in between. CDR1 and CDR2 from the germline V gene are MNHEY and SMNVEV (reference sequence). There are 15 residues in the CDR3. The CDR3 sequence: CASSPWGGRVEKLFF. As DNA, the CDR3 is TGTGCCAGCAGTCCCTGGGGGGGGCGCGTTGAAAAACTGTTTTTT.

This chain connects TRBV7-8 to TRBJ2-2; 8 nucleotides align to TRBD2. The CDR3 length is 17 residues. Germline assignment: CDR1 SGHVS and CDR2 FQNEAQ. The V gene end was trimmed by 4 bases and the J gene end by 3 bases; junction bases not matched to a gene: 10. The CDR3 loop reads CASSSRGGSGYTGELFF. For the CDR3, the DNA is TGTGCCAGCAGCTCACGGGGGGGGAGCGGTTACACCGGGGAGCTGTTTTTT.